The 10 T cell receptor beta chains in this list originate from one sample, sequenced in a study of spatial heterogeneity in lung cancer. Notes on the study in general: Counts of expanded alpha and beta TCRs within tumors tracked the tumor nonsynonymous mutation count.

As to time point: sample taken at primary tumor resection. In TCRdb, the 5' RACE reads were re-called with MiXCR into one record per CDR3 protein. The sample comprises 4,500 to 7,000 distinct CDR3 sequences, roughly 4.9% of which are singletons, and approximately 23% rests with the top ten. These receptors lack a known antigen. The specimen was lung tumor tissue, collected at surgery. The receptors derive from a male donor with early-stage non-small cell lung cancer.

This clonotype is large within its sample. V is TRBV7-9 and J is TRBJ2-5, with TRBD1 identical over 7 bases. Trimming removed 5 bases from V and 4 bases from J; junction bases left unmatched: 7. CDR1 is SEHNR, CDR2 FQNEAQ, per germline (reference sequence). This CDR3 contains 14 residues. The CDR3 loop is CASSPYRGGETQYF. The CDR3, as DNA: TGTGCCAGCAGCCCATACAGGGGCGGAGAGACCCAGTACTTC.

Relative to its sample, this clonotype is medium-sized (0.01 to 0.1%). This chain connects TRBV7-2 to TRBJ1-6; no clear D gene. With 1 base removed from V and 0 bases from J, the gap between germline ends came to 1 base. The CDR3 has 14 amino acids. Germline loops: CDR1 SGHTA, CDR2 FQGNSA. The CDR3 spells CASSLDSYNSPLHF. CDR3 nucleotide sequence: TGTGCCAGCAGCTTAGACTCCTATAATTCACCCCTCCACTTT.

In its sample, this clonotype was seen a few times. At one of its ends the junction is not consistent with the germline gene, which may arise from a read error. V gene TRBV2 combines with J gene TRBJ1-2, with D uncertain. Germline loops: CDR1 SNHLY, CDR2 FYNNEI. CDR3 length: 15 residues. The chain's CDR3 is CASSAPSTMSYRYTF. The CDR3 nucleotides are TGTGCCAGCAGTGCCCCCTCGACAATGAGCTATCGCTACACCTTC.

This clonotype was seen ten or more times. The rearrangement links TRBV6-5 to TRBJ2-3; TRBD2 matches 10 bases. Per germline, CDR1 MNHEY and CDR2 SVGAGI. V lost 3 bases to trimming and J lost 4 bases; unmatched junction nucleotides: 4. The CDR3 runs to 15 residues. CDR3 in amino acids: CASSYRGTSADTQYF. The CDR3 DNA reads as TGTGCCAGCAGTTATCGAGGGACTAGCGCAGATACGCAGTATTTT.

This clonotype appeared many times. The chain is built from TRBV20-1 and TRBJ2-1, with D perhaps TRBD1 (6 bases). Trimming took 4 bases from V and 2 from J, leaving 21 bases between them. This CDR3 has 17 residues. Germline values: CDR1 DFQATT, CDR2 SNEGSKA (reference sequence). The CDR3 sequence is CSANYRNETGTYNEQFF. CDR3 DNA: TGCAGTGCTAATTATCGTAATGAAACAGGGACCTACAATGAGCAGTTCTTC.

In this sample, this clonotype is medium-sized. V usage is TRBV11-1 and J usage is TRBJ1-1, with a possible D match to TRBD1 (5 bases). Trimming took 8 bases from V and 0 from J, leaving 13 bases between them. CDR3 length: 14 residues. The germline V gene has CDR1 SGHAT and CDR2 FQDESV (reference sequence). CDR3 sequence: CASSDQGLNTEAFF. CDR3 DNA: TGTGCCAGCTCAGACCAGGGCTTGAACACTGAAGCTTTCTTT.

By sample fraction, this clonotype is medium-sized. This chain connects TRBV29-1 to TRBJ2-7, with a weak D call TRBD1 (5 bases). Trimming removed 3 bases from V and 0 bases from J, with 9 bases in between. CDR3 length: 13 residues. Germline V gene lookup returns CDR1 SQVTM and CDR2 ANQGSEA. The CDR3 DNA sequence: TGCAGCGTTGACGGGCAGGGCTCCTACGAGCAGTACTTC. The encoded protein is CSVDGQGSYEQYF.

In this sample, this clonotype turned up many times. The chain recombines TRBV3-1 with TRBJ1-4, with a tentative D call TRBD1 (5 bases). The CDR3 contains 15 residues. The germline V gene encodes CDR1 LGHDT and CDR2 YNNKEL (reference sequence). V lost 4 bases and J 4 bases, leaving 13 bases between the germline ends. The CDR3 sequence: CASSRPGTDNEKLFF. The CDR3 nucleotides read TGTGCCAGCAGCCGGCCCGGGACCGATAATGAAAAACTGTTTTTT.

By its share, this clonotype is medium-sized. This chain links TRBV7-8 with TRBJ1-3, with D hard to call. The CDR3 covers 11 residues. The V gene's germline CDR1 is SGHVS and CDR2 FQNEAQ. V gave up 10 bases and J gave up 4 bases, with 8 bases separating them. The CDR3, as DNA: TGTGCCACCGTGTCGGGAAACACCATATATTTT. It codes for CATVSGNTIYF.

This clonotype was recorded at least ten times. CDR3 DNA sequence: TGTGCCAGCAGTTTTTCTGTGGGGACTAGCGGGAGCGGGGCCCAGTACTTC. Protein sequence: CASSFSVGTSGSGAQYF. V gene TRBV27 combines with J gene TRBJ2-5; 14 nucleotides agree with TRBD2. Trimming took 3 bases from V and 9 from J; bases not matched to a gene: 12. This CDR3 comprises 17 residues. The V gene's germline CDR1 is MNHEY and CDR2 SMNVEV (reference sequence).